The 4 T cell receptor beta chains listed next were all sequenced from one sample in a study of shared clonotypes between healthy human individuals. Selected positively for CCR7 and CD45RO-negative, naive CD8 cells excluded terminally differentiated effector memory CD45RA+ cells. Assay: immunoSEQ multiplex PCR; the TCRdb copy retains only in-frame clones and omits some. The sample carries roughly 2.1 million clones, about 93% recorded once. Input material: naive CD8+ T cells from PBMCs. The origin of the receptors is a man aged 18 to 35 in good health. Some clones in this sample may be carry-over from other donors' samples.

The chain is built from TRBV6-6 and TRBJ2-2; no clear D. The CDR3 extends over 12 amino acids. V shed 5 bases and J shed 9 bases, with 10 bases lying between them. Germline V gene sequence: CDR1 MNHNY, CDR2 SVGAGI (reference sequence). DNA of the CDR3: TGTGCCAGCAGTGGTGTGACCTGGGAGCTGTTTTTT. Its protein is CASSGVTWELFF.

V is TRBV19 and J is TRBJ1-2, with D tentatively TRBD1 (6 bases). The CDR3 has 16 amino acids. The germline CDR1 and CDR2 sequences are LNHDA and SQIVND (reference sequence). Trimming cost V 0 bases and J 4 bases, with 15 bases left between them. The CDR3 sequence: CASSIETSWTVYGYTF. The CDR3 coding sequence is TGTGCCAGTAGTATAGAGACAAGCTGGACAGTCTATGGCTACACCTTC.

This clone was seen only once. The rearrangement uses TRBV5-4 and TRBJ1-1; no clear D. V was trimmed by 6 bases and J by 4 bases, leaving 10 bases between them. The CDR3 runs 12 residues. Germline V gene lookup returns CDR1 SGHNT and CDR2 YYREEE (reference sequence). CDR3 in amino acids: CASKRAGTEAFF. In DNA, the CDR3 is TGTGCCAGCAAGCGGGCTGGCACTGAAGCTTTCTTT. The full variable domain, rest sourced from reference TRBV5-4 and TRBJ1-1, is ETGVTQSPTHLIKTRGQQVTLRCSSQSGHNTVSWYQQALGQGPQFIFQYYREEENGRGNFPPRFSGLQFPNYSSELNVNALELDDSALYLCASKRAGTEAFFGQGTRLTVV.

As to this clone: The sample holds other DNA sequences that translate to the same CDR3. The gene calls are TRBV9 and TRBJ1-2; D not resolved. Germline values: CDR1 SGDLS, CDR2 YYNGEE. Trimming stripped 0 bases from V and 5 bases from J, with 11 bases between. The CDR3 extends over 14 amino acids. Here the CDR3 reads CASSVGGGAYGYTF. CDR3 sequence (DNA): TGTGCCAGCAGCGTAGGCGGAGGCGCTTATGGCTACACCTTC.